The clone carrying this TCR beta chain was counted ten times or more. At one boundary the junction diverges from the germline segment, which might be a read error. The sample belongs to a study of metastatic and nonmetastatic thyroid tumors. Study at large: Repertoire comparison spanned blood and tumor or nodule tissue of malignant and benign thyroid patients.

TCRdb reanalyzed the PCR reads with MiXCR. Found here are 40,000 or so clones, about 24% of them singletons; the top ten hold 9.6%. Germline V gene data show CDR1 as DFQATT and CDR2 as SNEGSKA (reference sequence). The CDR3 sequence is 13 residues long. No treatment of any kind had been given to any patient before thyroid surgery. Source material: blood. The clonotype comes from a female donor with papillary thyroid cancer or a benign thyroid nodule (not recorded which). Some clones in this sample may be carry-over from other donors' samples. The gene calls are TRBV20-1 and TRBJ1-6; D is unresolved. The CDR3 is CSASPLTRSRLNF. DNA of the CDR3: TGCAGTGCTAGTCCCCTGACACGTTCCCGACTTAACTTT.